What follows is one T cell receptor (beta chain) and its context. Its specificity is unknown. These data come from a study of regulatory dendritic cells for organ transplantation. Study results and caveats: Naive T cells showed high diversity, memory cells less, memory CD8+ least.

TCRdb's table, derived via immunoSEQ multiplex PCR, lists solely in-frame clones and lacks some. The table has 21,000 or so clones, about 70% seen once. This CDR3 is 17 amino acids long. CDR1 and CDR2 (germline): ENHRY, SYGVKD. The trim removed 0 bases at V and 2 bases at J, leaving 5 bases unmatched. This TCR derives from a human donor in good health. Sequenced: memory CD4+ T cells from blood. The subset here: CD45RO+ memory T cells. This chain links TRBV10-3 with TRBJ2-1; TRBD1 matches at 9 bases. The CDR3 spells CAISESIGTGTYNEQFF. In DNA form, the CDR3 reads TGTGCCATCAGTGAGTCTATTGGGACAGGGACCTACAATGAGCAGTTCTTC.